A single sample is the source of the 18 T cell receptor beta chains below, sequenced in a study of CD8+CD57+ T cells in acquired aplastic anemia. The use of genomic DNA as template underpinned the TCR beta VDJ and CDR3 profiling. MiXCR, run by TCRdb on the reads, gives a single entry per CDR3 protein. The table includes approximately 190,000 distinct CDR3 sequences, over 60% detected once. The sample taken for sequencing was sorted CD4+, CD8+, or CD8+CD57+ T cells (not recorded which) from PBMCs. These receptors were taken from a human donor with severe aplastic anemia or a healthy control (not recorded which).

The V gene is TRBV2, the J gene TRBJ1-5; perhaps TRBD1 as D (6 bases). The CDR3 contains 19 residues. Germline-derived CDR1 and CDR2 are SNHLY and FYNNEI. V dropped 6 bases and J dropped 0 bases, with 24 bases sitting between them. CDR3 coding DNA: TGTGCCAGCAGCCTTAAGAGGGGGACGGCGAGCTATAGCAATCAGCCCCAGCATTTT. Translated, it gives CASSLKRGTASYSNQPQHF.

The chain carries TRBV12-5 and TRBJ2-1; D might be TRBD2 (6 bases). V lost 3 bases and J 5 bases, leaving 11 bases between the germline ends. The CDR3 sequence is 14 residues long. The germline V gene encodes CDR1 LGHNT and CDR2 FRNRAP. The CDR3 loop reads CASGFGTPNNEQFF. As DNA, the CDR3 is TGTGCTAGTGGTTTCGGGACTCCAAACAATGAGCAGTTCTTC.

The chain couples TRBV25-1 to TRBJ2-6; a possible D gene is TRBD2 (5 bases). Deletions cut 6 bases from V and 3 bases from J, with 15 bases between. The CDR3 length is 16 residues. In germline, CDR1 is MGHDK, CDR2 SYGVNS. CDR3 sequence reads: CASSDPRGGGANVLTF. The CDR3 DNA sequence: TGTGCCAGCAGCGACCCTCGGGGTGGTGGGGCCAACGTCCTGACTTTC.

This clonotype showed up just a few times. The chain is built from TRBV7-6 and TRBJ1-6, with D perhaps matching TRBD1 (6 bases). The germline V and J ends were trimmed by 8 bases and 6 bases, with 17 bases remaining between them. This CDR3 spans 15 amino acids. The germline V gene has CDR1 SGHVS and CDR2 FNYEAQ. The CDR3 protein is CASEREGGLNSPLHF. The DNA of the CDR3 is TGTGCCAGCGAGCGCGAGGGGGGTCTTAATTCACCCCTCCACTTT.

The V gene is TRBV5-4, the J gene TRBJ2-3, with D uncertain. This CDR3 comprises 15 residues. The germline V and J ends were trimmed by 0 bases and 2 bases, with 10 bases remaining between them. Germline CDR1 and CDR2: SGHNT and YYREEE (reference sequence). As DNA, the CDR3 is TGTGCCAGCAGCTTGGGGGTAGATTCCACAGATACGCAGTATTTT. It specifies CASSLGVDSTDTQYF.

The sample holds many counts of this clonotype. The rearrangement joins TRBV7-2 to TRBJ2-7; TRBD2 might be the D (5 bases). Trimming took off 2 bases at V and 2 bases at J, with 16 bases between the two ends. This CDR3 is built from 16 residues. CDR1 SGHTA and CDR2 FQGNSA come from the germline V gene. CDR3 sequence reads: CASSLNPLARTYEQYF. CDR3 DNA sequence: TGTGCCAGCAGCTTAAATCCGCTAGCACGCACCTACGAGCAGTACTTC.

The chain couples TRBV7-2 to TRBJ1-5; no clear D. V lost 5 bases to trimming and J lost 11 bases, with 13 bases between them. CDR1 is SGHTA and CDR2 is FQGNSA in the germline V gene. The CDR3 runs to 12 residues. The DNA for the CDR3 is TGTGCCAGCAGCCCCGATGGTTTGACCCAGCATTTT. It codes for CASSPDGLTQHF.

The chain combines TRBV6-4 with TRBJ1-6, with unresolved D. The CDR3 is made up of 14 amino acids. The V gene's germline CDR1 is MRHNA and CDR2 SNTAGT. Trimming removed 6 bases from V and 5 bases from J, with 11 bases in between. The CDR3 sequence is CASSTSGDNSPLHF. The CDR3, as DNA: TGTGCCAGCAGCACTAGCGGGGATAATTCACCCCTCCACTTT.

The table lists this clonotype with a few counts. This chain links TRBV27 with TRBJ2-7, with D unclear. The CDR3 extends over 13 amino acids. V lost 0 bases and J lost 4, with 7 bases in between. Germline lookup yields CDR1 MNHEY and CDR2 SMNVEV (reference sequence). CDR3 protein: CASSLSKGYEQYF. In nucleotides, the CDR3 is TGTGCCAGCAGTTTATCGAAGGGTTACGAGCAGTACTTC.

As regards this clonotype: A clone one base away is much larger, so this may be a read error. The chain employs TRBV6-1 and TRBJ2-3; either TRBD1 or TRBD2 may fit D (5 bases each). The germline gives CDR1 MNHNS, CDR2 SASEGT. The V end lost 11 bases, the J end lost 5 bases, and 23 bases lay between the germline ends. The CDR3 has 15 residues. The CDR3 region has the DNA TGTGCCGGCACCCTGTTTACGGGGCGCGTAGATACGCAGTATTTT. It yields the protein CAGTLFTGRVDTQYF.

This clonotype was detected a few times. The chain recombines TRBV5-5 with TRBJ2-2; D may be TRBD2 (6 bases). This CDR3 spans 16 amino acids. V was clipped by 0 bases and J by 4 bases, with 13 bases between them. Germline CDR1 reads SGHKS; CDR2 reads YYEKEE (reference sequence). This CDR3 reads CASSLAGAISTGELFF. Written as DNA, the CDR3 is TGTGCCAGCAGCTTGGCGGGAGCCATAAGCACCGGGGAGCTGTTTTTT.

The chain employs TRBV7-3 and TRBJ1-1; D is unclear. V gave up 6 bases and J gave up 2 bases, with 10 bases separating them. Germline values: CDR1 SGHTA, CDR2 FQGTGA. This CDR3 comprises 13 residues. As DNA, the CDR3 is TGTGCCAGCAGTAGTCGAAAAAACACTGAAGCTTTCTTT. Amino acids: CASSSRKNTEAFF.

This clonotype was seen once. J is TRBJ2-7 and V is TRBV20-1; possibly TRBD1 or TRBD2 for D (6 bases each). V was shortened by 1 base and J by 5 bases, with 12 bases between the two germline ends. Germline loops: CDR1 DFQATT, CDR2 SNEGSKA (reference sequence). This CDR3 spans 13 amino acids. The CDR3 bases are TGCAGTGCTAGAGCGGGGGCCAGGGACGAGCAGTACTTC. Amino acid sequence: CSARAGARDEQYF.

The rearrangement links TRBV11-2 to TRBJ2-5; TRBD1 is a possible D gene (6 bases). Germline CDR1 reads SGHAT; CDR2 reads FQNNGV. V was cut by 4 bases and J by 5 bases, with 14 bases left in between. This CDR3 region has 14 residues. In DNA form, the CDR3 reads TGTGCCAGCAGCTCACCCGGGACACCTGAGACCCAGTACTTC. Its translation: CASSSPGTPETQYF.

The V gene is TRBV6-1, the J gene TRBJ2-1, with D perhaps matching TRBD1 (7 bases). V was cut by 6 bases and J by 9 bases, with 15 bases left in between. Germline V gives CDR1 MNHNS, CDR2 SASEGT. The CDR3 contains 13 residues. The CDR3 sequence: CASSPGGRIEQFF. The DNA for the CDR3 is TGTGCCAGCAGCCCAGGGGGGAGGATTGAGCAGTTCTTC.

This sequence joins TRBV7-8 and TRBJ1-5, with D tentatively TRBD1 (6 bases). Germline V gene data show CDR1 as SGHVS and CDR2 as FQNEAQ. This CDR3 comprises 15 residues. V lost 5 bases and J 5 bases, leaving 16 bases between the germline ends. DNA for the CDR3: TGTGCCAGCAGCCCGTCACAGGGCGTCGATCAGCCCCAGCATTTT. It encodes CASSPSQGVDQPQHF.

The chain has TRBV24-1 and TRBJ2-1; tentatively, D is TRBD2 (6 bases). The germline gives CDR1 KGHDR, CDR2 SFDVKD. This CDR3 spans 13 amino acids. Trimming shortened V by 1 base and J by 8 bases, and 8 bases separated the two germline ends. The CDR3 DNA reads TGTGCCACCAGTGATTTCGCGGGATATGAGCAGTTCTTC. Translated: CATSDFAGYEQFF.

This clonotype was detected once. The chain is built from TRBV7-3 and TRBJ2-7; 11 bases align to TRBD1. With V trimmed by 3 bases and J by 3 bases, 4 bases remained unmatched. CDR1 SGHTA and CDR2 FQGTGA come from the germline V gene. The CDR3 totals 15 residues. CDR3 region: CASSLKGTGGYEQYF. The DNA for the CDR3 is TGTGCCAGCAGCTTGAAAGGGACAGGGGGCTACGAGCAGTACTTC.